The 30 T cell receptor beta chains reported below all come from one sample, sequenced in a study of blood T cell repertoires in COVID-19. Sequencing was performed with immunoSEQ multiplex PCR; in TCRdb, only in-frame clones are kept and a portion is missing. The sample gives about 340,000 clones, about 87% of which show up once; about 6.3% is in the top ten. Input material: peripheral blood. These receptors originate from a woman between 50 and 59 years old with COVID-19, enrolled during active disease.

This rearrangement joins TRBV10-2 to TRBJ2-2, with 7 bases fitting TRBD1. V trimming: 8 bases; J trimming: 4 bases; junction bases outside the gene matches: 7. The V gene's germline CDR1 is WSHSY and CDR2 SAAADI. This CDR3 region has 14 residues. The CDR3 sequence: CASRDRASTGELFF. The CDR3 DNA follows: TGCGCCAGCCGCGACAGGGCGAGCACCGGGGAGCTGTTTTTT.

The chain has TRBV15 and TRBJ2-1, with D possibly being TRBD2 (6 bases). Germline loops: CDR1 LNHNV, CDR2 YYDKDF (reference sequence). This CDR3 spans 12 amino acids. The V end was cut by 3 bases, the J end by 6 bases, with 6 bases between. CDR3 sequence: CATSSGGNEQFF. The CDR3 DNA is TGTGCCACCAGCAGCGGGGGCAATGAGCAGTTCTTC. Together with reference TRBV15 and TRBJ2-1, the CDR3 gives the full variable domain: DAMVIQNPRYQVTQFGKPVTLSCSQTLNHNVMYWYQQKSSQAPKLLFHYYDKDFNNEADTPDNFQSRRPNTSFCFLDIRSPGLGDTAMYLCATSSGGNEQFFGPGTRLTVL.

The V call is TRBV5-8, the J call TRBJ2-5; 9 nucleotides align to TRBD2. V lost 5 bases to trimming and J lost 2 bases; unmatched junction nucleotides: 19. CDR1 and CDR2 from the germline V gene are SGHTS and YDEGEE. The CDR3 contains 19 residues. The CDR3 DNA is TGTGCCAGCAGACTGGCGGCCATAGCAGCGGGAGGATTTCAAGAGACCCAGTACTTC. Protein product: CASRLAAIAAGGFQETQYF.

The chain carries TRBV10-2 and TRBJ2-7; 7 nucleotides align to TRBD2. V lost 6 bases and J lost 1; bases outside the gene matches: 6. The CDR3 spans 14 residues. Germline V gene data show CDR1 as WSHSY and CDR2 as SAAADI. CDR3 loop: CASSVTSVSYEQYF. DNA of the CDR3: TGCGCCAGCAGCGTTACTAGCGTGTCCTACGAGCAGTACTTC.

The chain uses TRBV7-3 and TRBJ2-5; 9 bases fit TRBD1. Germline V lookup: CDR1 SGHTA, CDR2 FQGTGA. After removal of 1 base from V and 4 bases from J, the junction contained 7 bases not matched to a gene. This CDR3 is built from 16 residues. The CDR3 bases are TGTGCCAGCAGCTTAAAGGGACAGGGTTTCCGAGAGACCCAGTACTTC. This gives the protein CASSLKGQGFRETQYF.

This chain joins TRBV4-1 and TRBJ2-1, with D possibly matching TRBD2 (6 bases). CDR1 is MGHRA, CDR2 YSYEKL, per germline. CDR3 length: 16 amino acids. With 3 bases removed from V and 3 bases from J, the gap between germline ends came to 15 bases. CDR3 DNA sequence: TGCGCCAGCAGCCAGACGGGGCGCGGGGTCTACAATGAGCAGTTCTTC. It translates to CASSQTGRGVYNEQFF.

Regarding this clone: This sample includes further DNA sequences coding for the same CDR3. The CDR3 region is CASSLSSSGGTDTQYF. The CDR3, as DNA: TGTGCCAGCAGTTTATCATCTAGCGGGGGCACAGATACGCAGTATTTT. The chain recombines TRBV27 with TRBJ2-3, with 9 bases matching TRBD2. The ends lost 0 bases at V and 1 base at J; junction bases unmatched: 2. Germline lookup yields CDR1 MNHEY and CDR2 SMNVEV (reference sequence). This CDR3 spans 16 amino acids.

V usage is TRBV6-5 and J usage is TRBJ2-7, with 7 bases matching TRBD2. Looked up from germline, CDR1 is MNHEY and CDR2 is SVGAGI. The CDR3 has 15 residues. V lost 2 bases, J lost 2 bases, and 6 bases stayed unmatched. The CDR3 DNA sequence: TGTGCCAGCAGTTACGGGTCGGGAGGCCCCTACGAGCAGTACTTC. Protein: CASSYGSGGPYEQYF.

The J gene is TRBJ1-6, the V gene TRBV7-9; 7 nucleotides match TRBD1. The junction had 1 base not matched to a gene; V was cut back by 5 bases and J by 3 bases. CDR3 size: 14 residues. The V gene's germline CDR1 is SEHNR and CDR2 FQNEAQ (reference sequence). In DNA form, the CDR3 reads TGTGCCAGCAGCCCAGGGGGCTATAATTCACCCCTCCACTTT. Translating it yields CASSPGGYNSPLHF.

The V call is TRBV5-1, the J call TRBJ1-6; 12 positions agree with TRBD1. V lost 4 bases to trimming and J lost 8 bases; unmatched junction nucleotides: 7. CDR1 is SGHRS, CDR2 YFSETQ, per germline. The CDR3 is made up of 16 amino acids. The CDR3 DNA reads TGCGCCAGCAGCCCGGGACAGGGGGCGACTCATTCACCCCTCCACTTT. This encodes CASSPGQGATHSPLHF. The full variable domain, completed using reference TRBV5-1 and TRBJ1-6, is KAGVTQTPRYLIKTRGQQVTLSCSPISGHRSVSWYQQTPGQGLQFLFEYFSETQRNKGNFPGRFSGRQFSNSRSEMNVSTLELGDSALYLCASSPGQGATHSPLHFGNGTRLTVT.

This rearrangement joins TRBV7-8 to TRBJ2-3; maybe TRBD1 (6 bases). This CDR3 region has 14 residues. From germline, CDR1 is SGHVS and CDR2 FQNEAQ. V shed 1 base and J shed 4 bases, with 9 bases lying between them. The CDR3 protein is CASSLDRDADTQYF. CDR3 sequence (DNA): TGTGCCAGCAGCTTAGACAGGGACGCAGATACGCAGTATTTT.

This chain connects TRBV4-1 to TRBJ2-7; D remains ambiguous. Trimming removed 5 bases from V and 7 bases from J, with 9 bases in between. Germline V CDR1 and CDR2: MGHRA, YSYEKL. This CDR3 spans 11 amino acids. DNA for the CDR3: TGCGCCAGCAGCTACAGTGGTGAGCAGTACTTC. It translates to CASSYSGEQYF.

The J gene is TRBJ2-3, the V gene TRBV7-9; possible D gene TRBD2, 6 bases. Per the germline V gene, CDR1 is SEHNR and CDR2 is FQNEAQ (reference sequence). V lost 4 bases and J 4 bases, leaving 15 bases between the germline ends. The CDR3 covers 15 residues. CDR3 DNA sequence: TGTGCCAGCAGCTCCCGGGGGTCCCTTCCAGATACGCAGTATTTT. Protein sequence: CASSSRGSLPDTQYF.

The gene calls are TRBV3-1 (or the pseudogene TRBV3-2) and TRBJ2-7; maybe TRBD2 (6 bases). V was clipped by 6 bases and J by 6 bases, with 18 bases between them. Germline V gene lookup returns CDR1 LGHDT and CDR2 YNNKEL (reference sequence). The CDR3 extends over 14 amino acids. CDR3 in DNA: TGTGCCAGCAGGATCAGCGGGCGTCCTGCCGAGCAGTACTTC. Its protein product is CASRISGRPAEQYF.

V gene TRBV13 combines with J gene TRBJ2-1; possible D gene TRBD1, 5 bases. The CDR3 totals 13 residues. The V gene's germline CDR1 is PRHDT and CDR2 FYEKMQ (reference sequence). The V and J ends lost 8 bases and 9 bases respectively, with 17 bases between them. CDR3 in amino acids: CASETGLRGEQFF. As DNA, the CDR3 is TGTGCCAGCGAAACTGGGCTAAGGGGTGAGCAGTTCTTC. The full variable domain, completed using reference TRBV13 and TRBJ2-1, is AAGVIQSPRHLIKEKRETATLKCYPIPRHDTVYWYQQGPGQDPQFLISFYEKMQSDKGSIPDRFSAQQFSDYHSELNMSSLELGDSALYFCASETGLRGEQFFGPGTRLTVL.

This chain joins TRBV19 and TRBJ2-7, with TRBD2 matching over 8 bases. This CDR3 contains 16 residues. Germline-derived CDR1 and CDR2 are LNHDA and SQIVND (reference sequence). V trimming: 0 bases; J trimming: 2 bases; junction bases outside the gene matches: 6. CDR3 sequence reads: CASSIDTGGPTYEQYF. The CDR3 DNA follows: TGTGCCAGTAGTATAGATACGGGAGGGCCAACCTACGAGCAGTACTTC.

This chain connects TRBV9 to TRBJ2-7; D uncertain. This CDR3 has 12 amino acids. The V and J ends lost 6 bases and 5 bases respectively, with 12 bases between them. Germline values: CDR1 SGDLS, CDR2 YYNGEE. The CDR3 DNA follows: TGTGCCAGCATAGTATGCGTGAACGAGCAGTACTTC. Translated: CASIVCVNEQYF.

This chain links TRBV30 with TRBJ1-1; D perhaps matches TRBD1 (5 bases). V lost 4 bases and J lost 1, with 10 bases in between. This CDR3 comprises 13 residues. Germline CDR1 and CDR2: GTSNPN and SVGIG (reference sequence). CDR3 region: CAWNWGRNTEAFF. CDR3 coding DNA: TGTGCCTGGAATTGGGGCCGGAACACTGAAGCTTTCTTT.

The rearrangement links TRBV19 to TRBJ1-2; 9 nucleotides match TRBD1. CDR1 LNHDA and CDR2 SQIVND come from the germline V gene (reference sequence). This CDR3 is 20 amino acids long. Losses at the gene ends were 2 bases for V and 8 bases for J; bases not matched to a gene: 24. This CDR3 is CASSIPPSSGTGWVILGYTF. In nucleotides, the CDR3 is TGTGCCAGTAGTATACCCCCCTCCTCCGGGACAGGGTGGGTAATTCTAGGCTACACCTTC.

The J gene is TRBJ2-7, the V gene TRBV27; 10 bases align to TRBD2. This CDR3 spans 15 amino acids. The V gene's germline CDR1 is MNHEY and CDR2 SMNVEV (reference sequence). The V gene end was trimmed by 4 bases and the J gene end by 4 bases; junction bases not matched to a gene: 7. In nucleotides, the CDR3 is TGTGCCAGCAGTTCCTTAGCGGGAGGTAGATACGAGCAGTACTTC. The encoded protein is CASSSLAGGRYEQYF.

The chain is built from TRBV6-5 and TRBJ2-7; D is unclear. V lost 6 bases and J lost 5, with 8 bases in between. Germline V lookup: CDR1 MNHEY, CDR2 SVGAGI. The CDR3 has 11 amino acids. CDR3 coding DNA: TGTGCCAGCAGGGAGTTTAACGAGCAGTACTTC. Translating it yields CASREFNEQYF.

This sequence joins TRBV5-4 and TRBJ2-3; TRBD2 matches 12 bases. With 3 bases clipped from V and 5 bases from J, the junction kept 7 bases outside the gene matches. The CDR3 runs to 16 residues. From germline, CDR1 is SGHNT and CDR2 YYREEE (reference sequence). The CDR3 sequence is CASSSPTSGSIDTQYF. CDR3 nucleotides: TGTGCCAGCAGCTCCCCGACTAGCGGGAGTATAGATACGCAGTATTTT.

The chain employs TRBV7-9 and TRBJ2-1, with 13 bases lining up with TRBD2. Trimming removed 5 bases from V and 4 bases from J; junction bases left unmatched: 11. The CDR3 runs to 18 residues. Looked up from germline, CDR1 is SEHNR and CDR2 is FQNEAQ (reference sequence). CDR3 region: CASSLFGTSGTRYNEQFF. For the CDR3, the DNA is TGTGCCAGCAGCCTATTTGGGACTAGCGGGACACGATACAATGAGCAGTTCTTC.

V usage is TRBV7-2 and J usage is TRBJ2-7; D might be TRBD2 (5 bases). V was shortened by 7 bases and J by 1 base, with 29 bases between the two germline ends. This CDR3 contains 19 residues. Per germline, CDR1 SGHTA and CDR2 FQGNSA. CDR3 bases: TGTGCCAGCACCACCAAGGTTCCTCAGGCCCTAACGGGGTCCTACGAGCAGTACTTC. Translating gives CASTTKVPQALTGSYEQYF. Full variable domain (rest looked up from reference TRBV7-2 and TRBJ2-7): GAGVSQSPSNKVTEKGKDVELRCDPISGHTALYWYRQSLGQGLEFLIYFQGNSAPDKSGLPSDRFSAERTGGSVSTLTIQRTQQEDSAVYLCASTTKVPQALTGSYEQYFGPGTRLTVT.

This sequence joins TRBV30 and TRBJ1-2; 9 bases are shared with TRBD1. The V gene's germline CDR1 is GTSNPN and CDR2 SVGIG (reference sequence). V shed 0 bases, J shed 6 bases, and the junction held 23 bases outside the gene matches. The CDR3 is 20 residues long. CDR3 loop: CAWSVRRSSTGTGPLDGYTF. The CDR3 DNA sequence: TGTGCCTGGAGTGTACGAAGGAGTTCAACCGGGACAGGGCCGTTAGATGGCTACACCTTC.

The chain has TRBV11-3 and TRBJ1-5; D perhaps matches TRBD1 (5 bases). The germline V and J ends were trimmed by 5 bases and 1 base, with 9 bases remaining between them. The CDR3 is 14 residues long. Germline CDR1 is SGHNT and CDR2 is YENEEA. CDR3 sequence reads: CASSRGASNQPQHF. The CDR3 DNA follows: TGTGCCAGCAGCCGCGGGGCAAGCAATCAGCCCCAGCATTTT.

CDR3 nucleotides: TGCGCCAGCAGCCAGGACAGGGTCCAAGAGACCCAGTACTTC. Translating it yields CASSQDRVQETQYF. J is TRBJ2-5 and V is TRBV4-1; the match to TRBD1 covers 8 bases. Germline V gene data show CDR1 as MGHRA and CDR2 as YSYEKL. The CDR3 loop spans 14 amino acids. With V trimmed by 3 bases and J by 1 base, 1 base remained unmatched.

J is TRBJ2-2 and V is TRBV5-1; D ambiguous. CDR1 and CDR2 from the germline V gene are SGHRS and YFSETQ. Trimming took off 6 bases at V and 0 bases at J, with 9 bases between the two ends. The CDR3 contains 14 residues. DNA for the CDR3: TGCGCCAGCATGGCGGAGACGAACACCGGGGAGCTGTTTTTT. This codes for CASMAETNTGELFF.

The genes are TRBV7-2 and TRBJ1-3; 10 bases are a match to TRBD1. Trimming at V came to 4 bases and at J to 1 base, leaving 10 bases not matched to a gene. CDR3 length equals 18 residues. Germline CDR1 SGHTA, CDR2 FQGNSA. The CDR3 DNA reads as TGTGCCAGCAGCTACTCCCAGACAGGGGGCGGATCTGGAAACACCATATATTTT. It specifies CASSYSQTGGGSGNTIYF.

This rearrangement joins TRBV18 to TRBJ2-1, with D possibly TRBD2 on 5 matching bases. Germline CDR1 reads KGHSH; CDR2 reads LQKENI. This CDR3 contains 15 residues. V was clipped by 4 bases and J by 3 bases, with 13 bases between them. This chain's CDR3 is CASSRAATNYNEQFF. DNA for the CDR3: TGTGCCAGCTCACGAGCAGCGACTAACTACAATGAGCAGTTCTTC. The full variable domain, completed using reference TRBV18 and TRBJ2-1, is NAGVMQNPRHLVRRRGQEARLRCSPMKGHSHVYWYRQLPEEGLKFMVYLQKENIIDESGMPKERFSAEFPKEGPSILRIQQVVRGDSAAYFCASSRAATNYNEQFFGPGTRLTVL.